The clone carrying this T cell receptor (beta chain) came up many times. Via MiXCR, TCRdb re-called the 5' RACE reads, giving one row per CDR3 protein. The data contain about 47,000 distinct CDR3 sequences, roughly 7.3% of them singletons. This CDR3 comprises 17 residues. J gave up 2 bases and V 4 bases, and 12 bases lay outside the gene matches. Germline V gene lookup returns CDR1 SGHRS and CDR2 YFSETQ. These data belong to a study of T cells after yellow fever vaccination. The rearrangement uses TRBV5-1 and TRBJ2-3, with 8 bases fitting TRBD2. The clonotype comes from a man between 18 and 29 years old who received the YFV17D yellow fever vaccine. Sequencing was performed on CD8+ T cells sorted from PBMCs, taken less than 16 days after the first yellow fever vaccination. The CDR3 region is CASSLHLAGRPTDTQYF. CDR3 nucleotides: TGCGCCAGCAGCCTCCACTTAGCGGGGCGTCCCACAGATACGCAGTATTTT.